This T cell receptor beta chain is drawn from a study of cytotoxic CD8 clonotypes in ibrutinib-treated CLL. The wider study: Complete response was seen in 2 patients and partial in some 25; about 12 progressed and roughly 14 stayed remitted after a median 68 months.

This clone was recorded many times. No antigen is known for it. Regarding the study as a whole: A difference in sampling times existed between sustained-remission and progressing patients.

Measured with immunoSEQ multiplex PCR; TCRdb has only the in-frame clones, and not every one. In the table there are 300,000 to 400,000 clones, about 64% of which are singletons. CDR3 size: 12 residues. V was pared by 1 base and J by 16 bases, with 11 bases between. Germline V gene data show CDR1 as MGHRA and CDR2 as YSYEKL. This clonotype was obtained from a human donor with chronic lymphocytic leukemia. The rearrangement uses TRBV4-1 and TRBJ1-6, with TRBD1 as a possible D gene (5 bases). Here the sequenced sample was PBMCs, taken after 36 months of ibrutinib treatment. The CDR3 DNA reads as TGCGCCAGCAGCCAAGGCTGGGGACGACTCCACTTT. It translates to CASSQGWGRLHF.